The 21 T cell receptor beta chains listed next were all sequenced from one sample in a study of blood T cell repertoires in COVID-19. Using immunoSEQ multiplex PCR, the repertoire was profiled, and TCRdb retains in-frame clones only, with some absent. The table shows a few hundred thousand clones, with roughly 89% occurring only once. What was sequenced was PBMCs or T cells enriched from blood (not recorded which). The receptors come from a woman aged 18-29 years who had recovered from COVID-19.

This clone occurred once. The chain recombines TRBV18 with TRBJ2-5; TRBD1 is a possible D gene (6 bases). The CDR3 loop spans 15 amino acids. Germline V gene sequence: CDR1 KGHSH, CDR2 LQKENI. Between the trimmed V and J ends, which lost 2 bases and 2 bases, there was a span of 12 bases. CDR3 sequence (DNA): TGTGCCAGCTCACCATCCCGACAGGCACAAGAGACCCAGTACTTC. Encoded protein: CASSPSRQAQETQYF.

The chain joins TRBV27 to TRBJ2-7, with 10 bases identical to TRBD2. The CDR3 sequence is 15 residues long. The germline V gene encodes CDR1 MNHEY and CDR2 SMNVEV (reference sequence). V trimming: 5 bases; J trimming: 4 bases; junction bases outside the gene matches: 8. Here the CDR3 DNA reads TGTGCCAGCAGTACGACTAGCGGGTCGGTTTACGAGCAGTACTTC. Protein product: CASSTTSGSVYEQYF.

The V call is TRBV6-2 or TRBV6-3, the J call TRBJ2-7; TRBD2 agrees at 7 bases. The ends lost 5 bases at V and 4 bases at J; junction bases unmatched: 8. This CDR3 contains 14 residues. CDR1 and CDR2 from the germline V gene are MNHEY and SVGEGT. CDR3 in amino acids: CASSVRGGSYEQYF. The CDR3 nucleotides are TGTGCCAGCAGTGTTCGGGGCGGGAGTTACGAGCAGTACTTC.

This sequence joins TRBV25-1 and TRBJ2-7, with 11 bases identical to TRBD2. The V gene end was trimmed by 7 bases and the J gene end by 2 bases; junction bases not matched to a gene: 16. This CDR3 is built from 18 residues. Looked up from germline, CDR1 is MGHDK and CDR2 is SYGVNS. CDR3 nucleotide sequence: TGTGCCAGCACCCCCCCCCGGACTAGCGGGCCTCCACCCTACGAGCAGTACTTC. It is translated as CASTPPRTSGPPPYEQYF.

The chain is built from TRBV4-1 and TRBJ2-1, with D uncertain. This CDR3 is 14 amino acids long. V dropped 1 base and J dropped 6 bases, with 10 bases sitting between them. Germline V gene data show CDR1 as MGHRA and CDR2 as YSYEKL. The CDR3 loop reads CASSQASLVNEQFF. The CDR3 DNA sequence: TGCGCCAGCAGCCAAGCGAGCCTGGTCAATGAGCAGTTCTTC.

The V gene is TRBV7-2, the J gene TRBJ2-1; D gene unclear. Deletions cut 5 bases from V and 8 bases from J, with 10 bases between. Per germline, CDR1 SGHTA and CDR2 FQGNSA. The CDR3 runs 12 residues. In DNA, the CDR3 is TGTGCCAGCAGCCGTAATAGCTATGAGCAGTTCTTC. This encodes CASSRNSYEQFF.

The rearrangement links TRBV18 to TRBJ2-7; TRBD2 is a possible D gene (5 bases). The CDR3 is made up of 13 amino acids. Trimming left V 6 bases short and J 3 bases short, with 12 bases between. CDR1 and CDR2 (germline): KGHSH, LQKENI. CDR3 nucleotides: TGTGCCAGCTCCCTCGGACTGGACTACGAGCAGTACTTC. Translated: CASSLGLDYEQYF. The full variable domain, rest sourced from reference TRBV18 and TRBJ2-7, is NAGVMQNPRHLVRRRGQEARLRCSPMKGHSHVYWYRQLPEEGLKFMVYLQKENIIDESGMPKERFSAEFPKEGPSILRIQQVVRGDSAAYFCASSLGLDYEQYFGPGTRLTVT.

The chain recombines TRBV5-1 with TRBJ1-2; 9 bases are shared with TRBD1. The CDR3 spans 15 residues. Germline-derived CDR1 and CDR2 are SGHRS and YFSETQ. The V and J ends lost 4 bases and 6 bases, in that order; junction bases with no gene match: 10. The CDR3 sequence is CASSDRRQGENGYTF. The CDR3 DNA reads TGCGCCAGCAGCGATAGACGACAGGGGGAGAATGGCTACACCTTC. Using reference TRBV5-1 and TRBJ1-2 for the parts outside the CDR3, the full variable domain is KAGVTQTPRYLIKTRGQQVTLSCSPISGHRSVSWYQQTPGQGLQFLFEYFSETQRNKGNFPGRFSGRQFSNSRSEMNVSTLELGDSALYLCASSDRRQGENGYTFGSGTRLTVV.

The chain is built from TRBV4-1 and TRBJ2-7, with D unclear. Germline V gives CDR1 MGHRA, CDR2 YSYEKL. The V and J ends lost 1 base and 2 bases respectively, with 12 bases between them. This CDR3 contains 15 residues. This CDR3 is CASSQAPLSTYEQYF. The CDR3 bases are TGCGCCAGCAGCCAAGCGCCGCTCTCTACCTACGAGCAGTACTTC.

The CDR3 spells CASSLTSGAYNEQFF. The CDR3 region has the DNA TGCGCCAGCAGCCTCACGTCGGGGGCCTACAATGAGCAGTTCTTC. The chain links TRBV5-1 to TRBJ2-1; the D gene is possibly TRBD2 (6 bases). Trimming left V 4 bases short and J 2 bases short, with 13 bases between. The CDR3 loop spans 15 amino acids. Germline values: CDR1 SGHRS, CDR2 YFSETQ.

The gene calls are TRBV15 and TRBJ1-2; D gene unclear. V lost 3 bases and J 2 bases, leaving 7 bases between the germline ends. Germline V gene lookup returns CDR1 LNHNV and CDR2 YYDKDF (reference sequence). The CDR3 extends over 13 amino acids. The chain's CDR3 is CATSSQANYGYTF. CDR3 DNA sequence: TGTGCCACCAGCAGCCAGGCGAACTATGGCTACACCTTC.

This chain's CDR3 is CASSFNRREKLFF. The CDR3 bases are TGTGCCAGCAGTTTTAACAGGCGGGAAAAACTGTTTTTT. The chain recombines TRBV28 with TRBJ1-4; weak D call: TRBD1 (5 bases). The CDR3 is made up of 13 amino acids. Trimming took off 3 bases at V and 8 bases at J, with 10 bases between the two ends. CDR1 and CDR2 from the germline V gene are MDHEN and SYDVKM.

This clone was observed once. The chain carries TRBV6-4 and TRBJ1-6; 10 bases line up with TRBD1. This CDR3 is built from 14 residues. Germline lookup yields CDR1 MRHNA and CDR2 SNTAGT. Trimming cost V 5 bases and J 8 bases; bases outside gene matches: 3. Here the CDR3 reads CASSIDRGHSPLHF. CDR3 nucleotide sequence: TGTGCCAGCAGTATTGACAGGGGGCATTCACCCCTCCACTTT.

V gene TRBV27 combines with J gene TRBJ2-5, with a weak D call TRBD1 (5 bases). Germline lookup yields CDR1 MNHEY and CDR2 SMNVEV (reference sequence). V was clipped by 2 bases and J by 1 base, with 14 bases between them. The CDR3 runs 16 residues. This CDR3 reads CASSLIGARIQETQYF. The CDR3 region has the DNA TGTGCCAGCAGTTTAATTGGGGCCAGAATCCAAGAGACCCAGTACTTC.

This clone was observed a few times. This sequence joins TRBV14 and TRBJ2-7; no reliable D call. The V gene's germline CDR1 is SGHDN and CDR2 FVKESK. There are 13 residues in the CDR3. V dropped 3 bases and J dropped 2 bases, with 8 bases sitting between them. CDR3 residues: CASSQSRTYEQYF. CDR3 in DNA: TGTGCCAGCAGCCAGTCTCGTACCTACGAGCAGTACTTC.

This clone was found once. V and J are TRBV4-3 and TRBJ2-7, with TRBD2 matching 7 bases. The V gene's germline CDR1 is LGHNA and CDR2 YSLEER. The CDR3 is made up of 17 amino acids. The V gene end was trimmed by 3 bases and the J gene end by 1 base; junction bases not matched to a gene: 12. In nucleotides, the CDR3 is TGCGCCAGCAGCCACCACCTCGCGGGGGTCGAGTCCTACGAGCAGTACTTC. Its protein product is CASSHHLAGVESYEQYF.

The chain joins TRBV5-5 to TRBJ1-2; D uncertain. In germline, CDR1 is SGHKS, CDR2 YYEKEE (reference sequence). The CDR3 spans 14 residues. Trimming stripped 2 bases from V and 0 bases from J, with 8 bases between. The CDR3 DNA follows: TGTGCCAGCAGCTTAACTGAACCTAACTATGGCTACACCTTC. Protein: CASSLTEPNYGYTF. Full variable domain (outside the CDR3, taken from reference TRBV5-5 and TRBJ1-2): DAGVTQSPTHLIKTRGQQVTLRCSPISGHKSVSWYQQVLGQGPQFIFQYYEKEERGRGNFPDRFSARQFPNYSSELNVNALLLGDSALYLCASSLTEPNYGYTFGSGTRLTVV.

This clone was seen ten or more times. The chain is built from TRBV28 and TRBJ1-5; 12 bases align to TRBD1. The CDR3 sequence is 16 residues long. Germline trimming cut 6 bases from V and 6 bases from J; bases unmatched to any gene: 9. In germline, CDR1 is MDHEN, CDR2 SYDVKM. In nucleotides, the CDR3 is TGTGCCAGCAGAGGATTGGGACAGGGGGCCGGTCAGCCCCAGCATTTT. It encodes CASRGLGQGAGQPQHF.

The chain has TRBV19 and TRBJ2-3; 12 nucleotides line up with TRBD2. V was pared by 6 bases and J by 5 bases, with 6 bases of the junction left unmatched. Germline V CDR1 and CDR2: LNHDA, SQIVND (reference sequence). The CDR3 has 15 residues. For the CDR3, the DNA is TGTGCCAGTAGGGCCCCGGGACTAGCGGGAGATACGCAGTATTTT. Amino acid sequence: CASRAPGLAGDTQYF.

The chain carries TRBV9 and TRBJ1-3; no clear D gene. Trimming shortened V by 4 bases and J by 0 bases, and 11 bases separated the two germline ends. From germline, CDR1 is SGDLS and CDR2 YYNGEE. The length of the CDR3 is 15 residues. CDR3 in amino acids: CASSPHSSSGNTIYF. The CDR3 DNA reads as TGTGCCAGCAGCCCTCACTCGAGCTCTGGAAACACCATATATTTT.

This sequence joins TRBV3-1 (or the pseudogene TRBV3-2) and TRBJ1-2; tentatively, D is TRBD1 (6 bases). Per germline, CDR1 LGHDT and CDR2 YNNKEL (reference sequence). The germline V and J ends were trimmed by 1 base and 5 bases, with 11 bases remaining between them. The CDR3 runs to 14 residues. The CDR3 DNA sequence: TGTGCCAGCAGCCAAGGTGAGGGGGTTTATGGCTACACCTTC. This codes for CASSQGEGVYGYTF.